The clone carrying this T cell receptor beta chain was detected many times. No antigen is known for it. Germline V CDR1 and CDR2: MDHEN, SYDVKM. Trimming cost V 6 bases and J 5 bases, with 19 bases left between them. CDR3 size: 15 residues. From the reads, TCRdb called clonotypes with MiXCR, one entry per CDR3 protein. The table lists hundreds of thousands of distinct CDR3 sequences, 10% to 12% of them singletons. The data belong to a study of T cell repertoires in cytomegalovirus infection. For the study at large: Public TCR beta signatures provided an indication of both CMV infection and a matching HLA type.

Findings and caveats of the study: The ex vivo response was dominated by HLA-C-restricted CMV-specific TCR beta clonotypes. The study identified carriers of CMV plus the relevant HLA from cumulative public TCR beta family frequency.

The clonotype was recovered from a human donor in good health (CMV status not recorded). Some clones in this sample may be carry-over from other donors' samples. Specimen: PBMCs. The chain recombines TRBV28 with TRBJ1-1; D not resolved. The CDR3 spells CASRPRESKWTEAFF. The CDR3 coding sequence is TGTGCCAGCAGACCCCGGGAGTCCAAGTGGACTGAAGCTTTCTTT.